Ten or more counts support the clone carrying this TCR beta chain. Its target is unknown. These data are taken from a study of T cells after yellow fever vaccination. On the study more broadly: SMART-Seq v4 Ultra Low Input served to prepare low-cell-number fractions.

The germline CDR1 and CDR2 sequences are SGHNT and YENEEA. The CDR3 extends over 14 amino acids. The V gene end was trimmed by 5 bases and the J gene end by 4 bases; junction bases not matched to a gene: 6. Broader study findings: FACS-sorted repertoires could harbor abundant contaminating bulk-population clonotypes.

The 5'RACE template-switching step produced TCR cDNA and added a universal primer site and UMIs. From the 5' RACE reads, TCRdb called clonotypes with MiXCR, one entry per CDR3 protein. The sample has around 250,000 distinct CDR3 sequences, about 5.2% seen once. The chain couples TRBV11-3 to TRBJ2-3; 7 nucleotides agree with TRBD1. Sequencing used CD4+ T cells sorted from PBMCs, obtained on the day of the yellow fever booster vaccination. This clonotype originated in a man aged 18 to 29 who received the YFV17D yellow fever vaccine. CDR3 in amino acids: CASSRDRESDTQYF. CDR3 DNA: TGTGCCAGCAGCCGAGACAGGGAATCAGATACGCAGTATTTT.